This T cell receptor (beta chain) was sequenced during a study of OX40 agonist ivuxolimab in advanced cancers. Study-level information: A partial response was reached by three patients: one with hepatocellular carcinoma and two with cutaneous melanoma. Study-level results: There was clonal expansion of CD4+ and CD8+ blood T cells by week 6 at 0.1 to 3.0 mg/kg.

Comments on this clone: What it recognizes is unknown.

The protocol was immunoSEQ multiplex PCR, while the TCRdb copy is restricted to in-frame clones and leaves out a portion. Of some 70,000 clones listed, 75% to 85% are singletons. Autoimmune disease history or systemic immunosuppression led to patients being barred. With baseline, cycle 4 day 1, and cycle 7 day 1 as timepoints, blood was sampled. V was trimmed by 1 base and J by 8 bases, leaving 18 bases between them. The germline V gene has CDR1 SGHDN and CDR2 FVKESK. The CDR3 length is 15 residues. The sequence was obtained from an adult with an advanced solid tumor such as melanoma, head and neck, liver or kidney cancer. The V and J genes are TRBV14 and TRBJ2-7; no firm D call. Sequencing was performed on CD4+ or CD8+ T cells sorted from blood, taken in a trial of the OX40 agonist ivuxolimab. The CDR3 reads CASSQAQGPRLKQYF. The CDR3 DNA sequence: TGTGCCAGCAGCCAAGCCCAAGGCCCCCGGCTCAAGCAGTACTTC.